This TCR beta chain was recorded in a study of blood T cell repertoires in COVID-19. Looking at the study overall: From the United States, Italy and Spain came samples of acute and convalescent COVID-19. Sources were T cells, B-cell-depleted T cells, or PBMCs; the material itself was cDNA or gDNA.

The CDR3 covers 13 residues. V lost 3 bases to trimming and J lost 0 bases, with 6 bases between them. The germline gives CDR1 KGHSH, CDR2 LQKENI. In the original workflow: Estimation of nucleated cell counts was performed using reference gene primer amplification. Data came from immunoSEQ multiplex PCR; TCRdb stores just in-frame clones and leaves some out. The V and J calls and the clone size are those of that table, but D and trimming were determined from the DNA. The sample includes some 180,000 clones, 84% of them seen just once. As for this clone: The sample has other DNA sequences that encode this CDR3 too.

The chain uses TRBV18 and TRBJ2-7; no firm D call. The sequence came from a human donor in a cohort sampled during active COVID-19. Sequencing was done on a sample of peripheral blood. The CDR3 spells CASSPPSSYEQYF. DNA for the CDR3: TGTGCCAGCTCACCTCCGAGCTCCTACGAGCAGTACTTC.